The 21 T cell receptor beta chains given below trace back to one sample, sequenced in a study of identical twins. TCRdb independently ran MiXCR on the 5' RACE reads; one entry per CDR3 protein. This table has 250,000 to 300,000 distinct CDR3 sequences, roughly 9% appearing once. This sample also belongs to another study, concerning yellow fever vaccine responses in identical twins.

The source material was CD8+ T cells sorted from blood. The receptors were gathered from a young woman in good health.

This clonotype was observed many times. The V call is TRBV7-9, the J call TRBJ2-7; no reliable D call. CDR1 is SEHNR and CDR2 is FQNEAQ in the germline V gene (reference sequence). The V and J ends lost 3 bases and 5 bases respectively, with 8 bases between them. The CDR3 is 12 residues long. The CDR3: CASSLGSNEQYF. In nucleotides, the CDR3 is TGTGCCAGCAGCTTGGGAAGCAACGAGCAGTACTTC.

The rearrangement uses TRBV7-9 and TRBJ2-6, with 11 bases aligning to TRBD2. J lost 0 bases, V lost 6 bases, and 4 bases had no gene match. The CDR3 consists of 17 residues. Germline V gene data show CDR1 as SEHNR and CDR2 as FQNEAQ (reference sequence). DNA for the CDR3: TGTGCCAGCAGAACTCTAGCGGGGGGCTCTGGGGCCAACGTCCTGACTTTC. This translates into CASRTLAGGSGANVLTF.

This clonotype showed up just a few times. V is TRBV27 and J is TRBJ2-1; the match to TRBD1 covers 9 bases. The CDR3 runs 16 residues. CDR1 is MNHEY and CDR2 is SMNVEV in the germline V gene (reference sequence). V shed 5 bases, J shed 1 base, and the junction held 6 bases outside the gene matches. CDR3 amino acids: CASSAGQGISYNEQFF. CDR3 bases: TGTGCCAGCAGTGCAGGACAGGGGATATCCTACAATGAGCAGTTCTTC.

This clonotype was seen repeatedly, ten times or more. V gene TRBV5-1 combines with J gene TRBJ2-7, with 9 positions matching TRBD1. CDR3 length: 13 amino acids. The junction had 6 bases not matched to a gene; V was cut back by 9 bases and J by 2 bases. Germline V gene lookup returns CDR1 SGHRS and CDR2 YFSETQ. The CDR3 here is CAISGQGTYEQYF. The CDR3 DNA sequence: TGCGCCATCTCGGGACAGGGAACCTACGAGCAGTACTTC.

This clonotype was seen a few times. This chain connects TRBV29-1 to TRBJ2-2; TRBD2 matches at 7 bases. The CDR3 has 15 amino acids. V lost 4 bases, J lost 3 bases, and 8 bases stayed unmatched. Per the germline V gene, CDR1 is SQVTM and CDR2 is ANQGSEA. The CDR3 region is CSVVRTSRDTGELFF. CDR3 coding DNA: TGCAGCGTTGTCCGGACTAGTAGGGACACCGGGGAGCTGTTTTTT.

This clonotype appeared many times. The rearrangement links TRBV29-1 to TRBJ2-2, with 7 bases fitting TRBD2. CDR3 length: 13 residues. V lost 7 bases to trimming and J lost 7 bases; unmatched junction nucleotides: 9. Germline V CDR1 and CDR2: SQVTM, ANQGSEA. The CDR3: CSAVLTSLGELFF. Here the CDR3 DNA reads TGCAGCGCTGTTCTGACTAGCCTCGGGGAGCTGTTTTTT.

V and J are TRBV12-3 or TRBV12-4 and TRBJ2-3; 7 nucleotides match TRBD2. After removal of 5 bases from V and 4 bases from J, the junction contained 6 bases not matched to a gene. This CDR3 is built from 14 residues. CDR3 region: CASSARGWADTQYF. The CDR3 bases are TGTGCCAGCAGTGCGCGGGGGTGGGCAGATACGCAGTATTTT.

This clonotype was observed many times. The V call is TRBV27, the J call TRBJ2-2; 8 bases align to TRBD2. V shed 5 bases and J 1 base; nucleotides not matched to a gene: 12. The CDR3 is made up of 18 amino acids. Germline loops: CDR1 MNHEY, CDR2 SMNVEV (reference sequence). CDR3 coding DNA: TGTGCCAGCAGTCCCCGGAGAGTTGCGGGGGGGAACACCGGGGAGCTGTTTTTT. Translation: CASSPRRVAGGNTGELFF.

This clonotype was seen ten or more times. This sequence joins TRBV5-1 and TRBJ2-2; D is perhaps TRBD2 (6 bases). Germline V gene data show CDR1 as SGHRS and CDR2 as YFSETQ. This CDR3 spans 14 amino acids. Deletions cut 4 bases from V and 6 bases from J, with 13 bases between. CDR3 DNA: TGCGCCAGCAGCACGGTCTGGGGGGCCGGGGAGCTGTTTTTT. As protein: CASSTVWGAGELFF.

This clonotype was counted only a few times. The rearrangement joins TRBV19 to TRBJ1-2, with 9 bases identical to TRBD1. This CDR3 spans 14 amino acids. Germline lookup yields CDR1 LNHDA and CDR2 SQIVND (reference sequence). V lost 7 bases and J lost 9; bases outside the gene matches: 12. The CDR3 sequence is CASTTPGTGISYTF. The CDR3 nucleotides are TGTGCCAGTACTACCCCTGGGACAGGGATAAGCTACACCTTC. Based on the CDR3 plus reference TRBV19 and TRBJ1-2, the full variable domain is DGGITQSPKYLFRKEGQNVTLSCEQNLNHDAMYWYRQDPGQGLRLIYYSQIVNDFQKGDIAEGYSVSREKKESFPLTVTSAQKNPTAFYLCASTTPGTGISYTFGSGTRLTVV.

V gene TRBV24-1 combines with J gene TRBJ2-7; D is uncertain. CDR1 and CDR2 (germline): KGHDR, SFDVKD. This CDR3 has 15 amino acids. V lost 6 bases to trimming and J lost 8 bases, with 22 bases between them. The CDR3 DNA reads TGTGCCACCAGTCCGGAGCTGGCGAGGTTTAGCAAGCAGTACTTC. This gives the protein CATSPELARFSKQYF.

This clonotype was picked up many times. This chain connects TRBV29-1 to TRBJ1-2; 9 bases map to TRBD1. Germline CDR1 is SQVTM and CDR2 is ANQGSEA. Unmatched junction bases numbered 3, after V lost 1 base and J lost 6 bases. The CDR3 extends over 13 amino acids. CDR3 DNA: TGCAGCGTTGAAGCGGGGACAGGGCATGGCTACACCTTC. Translating it yields CSVEAGTGHGYTF.

This clonotype was seen ten or more times. The chain combines TRBV2 with TRBJ2-7, with D uncertain. This CDR3 is built from 13 residues. V lost 2 bases and J 1 base, leaving 6 bases between the germline ends. Germline V gene lookup returns CDR1 SNHLY and CDR2 FYNNEI. The CDR3: CASSERLSYEQYF. Here the CDR3 DNA reads TGTGCCAGCAGTGAACGACTGTCCTACGAGCAGTACTTC.

There are a few counts of this clonotype. This sequence joins TRBV20-1 and TRBJ1-2; 10 bases fit TRBD1. Trimming at V came to 0 bases and at J to 4 bases, leaving 5 bases not matched to a gene. This CDR3 is built from 15 residues. Germline V gene data show CDR1 as DFQATT and CDR2 as SNEGSKA (reference sequence). This chain's CDR3 is CSARDHGTGAYGYTF. CDR3 in DNA: TGCAGTGCTAGAGATCATGGGACAGGGGCCTATGGCTACACCTTC.

This clonotype has more than one count but fewer than ten. This rearrangement joins TRBV20-1 to TRBJ2-7; D tentatively reads TRBD1 or TRBD2 (6 bases each). The CDR3 extends over 15 amino acids. Trimming took off 3 bases at V and 0 bases at J, with 15 bases between the two ends. Germline assignment: CDR1 DFQATT and CDR2 SNEGSKA (reference sequence). CDR3 bases: TGCAGTGCTAGTACCGGGGGCGCGAACTCCTACGAGCAGTACTTC. Translating it yields CSASTGGANSYEQYF.

This clonotype was counted many times. This chain uses TRBV29-1 with TRBJ1-2; 8 bases line up with TRBD1. From germline, CDR1 is SQVTM and CDR2 ANQGSEA. The CDR3 runs to 13 residues. The V and J ends lost 5 bases and 6 bases, in that order; junction bases with no gene match: 8. The CDR3 bases are TGCAGCGTTCCGCAACGGACAGGGAATGGCTACACCTTC. Protein sequence: CSVPQRTGNGYTF.

The chain joins TRBV15 to TRBJ2-5; 7 positions match TRBD2. In germline, CDR1 is LNHNV, CDR2 YYDKDF (reference sequence). V lost 1 base, J lost 5 bases, and 19 bases stayed unmatched. This CDR3 comprises 19 residues. In DNA, the CDR3 is TGTGCCACCAGCAGAGTCCCCTCGGTGGCGGGAGAACTTCTGGAGACCCAGTACTTC. Its protein product is CATSRVPSVAGELLETQYF.

This clonotype occurred many times. The gene calls are TRBV7-9 and TRBJ1-1; D is uncertain. Looked up from germline, CDR1 is SEHNR and CDR2 is FQNEAQ (reference sequence). CDR3 length: 16 residues. V lost 5 bases and J 0 bases, leaving 16 bases between the germline ends. The chain's CDR3 is CASSPWEGAMNTEAFF. Written as DNA, the CDR3 is TGTGCCAGCAGCCCGTGGGAAGGTGCAATGAACACTGAAGCTTTCTTT.

The rearrangement links TRBV10-3 to TRBJ2-7; 9 bases map to TRBD2. After removal of 0 bases from V and 5 bases from J, the junction contained 8 bases not matched to a gene. This CDR3 is built from 16 residues. The germline gives CDR1 ENHRY, CDR2 SYGVKD. CDR3 protein: CAISESRSGRFHEQYF. For the CDR3, the DNA is TGTGCCATCAGTGAGTCCAGGAGCGGGAGGTTCCACGAGCAGTACTTC.

There are many counts of this clonotype. The V and J genes are TRBV29-1 and TRBJ2-1, with a possible D match to TRBD2 (5 bases). The CDR3 sequence is 16 residues long. V shed 3 bases and J shed 2 bases, with 17 bases lying between them. CDR1 is SQVTM and CDR2 is ANQGSEA in the germline V gene. CDR3: CSVDGVSGRTYNEQFF. In DNA, the CDR3 is TGCAGCGTTGATGGGGTATCGGGAAGGACCTACAATGAGCAGTTCTTC.

The rearrangement links TRBV20-1 to TRBJ2-2, with D uncertain. In germline, CDR1 is DFQATT, CDR2 SNEGSKA (reference sequence). Trimming took off 1 base at V and 2 bases at J, with 5 bases between the two ends. CDR3 size: 13 residues. The CDR3 sequence: CSARGENTGELFF. The DNA for the CDR3 is TGCAGTGCTAGAGGGGAAAACACCGGGGAGCTGTTTTTT.